What follows are 7 T cell receptor beta chains derived from one specimen sequenced in a study of CD8 T cells in Susac syndrome. RNA totalling about 0.5 to 1 ug underwent reverse transcription with random hexamers. TCRdb reprocessed the immunoSEQ multiplex PCR reads via MiXCR and lists one record per CDR3 protein. The sample gives some 110,000 distinct CDR3 sequences, more than 85% of which show up once; roughly 0.088% is in the top ten. The sample taken for sequencing was CD4+ T cells from PBMCs. The receptors come from a human donor with multiple sclerosis.

The chain recombines TRBV2 with TRBJ1-1, with 12 bases matching TRBD1. Trimming took 2 bases from V and 4 from J; bases not matched to a gene: 17. Germline CDR1 reads SNHLY; CDR2 reads FYNNEI. This CDR3 has 20 residues. The CDR3 sequence is CASSELGTGGPFKLSTEAFF. CDR3 nucleotide sequence: TGTGCCAGCAGTGAACTTGGGACAGGGGGCCCGTTCAAACTTTCCACTGAAGCTTTCTTT.

The V call is TRBV6-6, the J call TRBJ1-1, with D uncertain. V was cut by 6 bases and J by 0 bases, with 11 bases left in between. Germline CDR1 is MNHNY and CDR2 is SVGAGI (reference sequence). This CDR3 is built from 14 residues. The CDR3 DNA sequence: TGTGCCAGCAGACCGGGATCCATGAACACTGAAGCTTTCTTT. Protein product: CASRPGSMNTEAFF.

This clonotype is a singleton in its sample. This chain links TRBV19 with TRBJ1-6; D gene ambiguous. CDR3 length equals 16 residues. V lost 7 bases to trimming and J lost 2 bases, with 15 bases between them. Germline loops: CDR1 LNHDA, CDR2 SQIVND (reference sequence). The CDR3 DNA is TGTGCCAGTACCCAATCGGCCAGCGCCTATAATTCACCCCTCCACTTT. Translating it yields CASTQSASAYNSPLHF.

The rearrangement joins TRBV2 to TRBJ1-3; D not resolved. The germline gives CDR1 SNHLY, CDR2 FYNNEI. Deletions cut 6 bases from V and 0 bases from J, with 9 bases between. CDR3 length: 14 residues. The CDR3 loop reads CASSAQSSGNTIYF. CDR3 sequence (DNA): TGTGCCAGCAGCGCTCAAAGCTCTGGAAACACCATATATTTT. Using reference TRBV2 and TRBJ1-3 for the parts outside the CDR3, the full variable domain is EPEVTQTPSHQVTQMGQEVILRCVPISNHLYFYWYRQILGQKVEFLVSFYNNEISEKSEIFDDQFSVERPDGSNFTLKIRSTKLEDSAMYFCASSAQSSGNTIYFGEGSWLTVV.

V usage is TRBV7-2 and J usage is TRBJ2-7, with D possibly matching TRBD1 (6 bases). The CDR3 is 14 residues long. V was pared by 5 bases and J by 0 bases, with 11 bases between. Germline CDR1 is SGHTA and CDR2 is FQGNSA. The CDR3 nucleotides read TGTGCCAGCAGCCCCAGACAGGTCTCCTACGAGCAGTACTTC. Translated: CASSPRQVSYEQYF.

The chain couples TRBV5-1 to TRBJ1-1; TRBD1 matches at 8 bases. With 2 bases clipped from V and 4 bases from J, the junction kept 4 bases outside the gene matches. From germline, CDR1 is SGHRS and CDR2 YFSETQ. The CDR3 loop spans 14 amino acids. DNA for the CDR3: TGCGCCAGCAGCTTTACTGACAGGGGCACTGAAGCTTTCTTT. Its protein product is CASSFTDRGTEAFF.

The rearrangement links TRBV3-1 to TRBJ1-1, with D unresolved. Trimming shortened V by 0 bases and J by 4 bases, and 6 bases separated the two germline ends. Germline V gives CDR1 LGHDT, CDR2 YNNKEL (reference sequence). The CDR3 is 13 residues long. This chain's CDR3 is CASSQDRATEAFF. DNA for the CDR3: TGTGCCAGCAGCCAAGATCGGGCCACTGAAGCTTTCTTT.